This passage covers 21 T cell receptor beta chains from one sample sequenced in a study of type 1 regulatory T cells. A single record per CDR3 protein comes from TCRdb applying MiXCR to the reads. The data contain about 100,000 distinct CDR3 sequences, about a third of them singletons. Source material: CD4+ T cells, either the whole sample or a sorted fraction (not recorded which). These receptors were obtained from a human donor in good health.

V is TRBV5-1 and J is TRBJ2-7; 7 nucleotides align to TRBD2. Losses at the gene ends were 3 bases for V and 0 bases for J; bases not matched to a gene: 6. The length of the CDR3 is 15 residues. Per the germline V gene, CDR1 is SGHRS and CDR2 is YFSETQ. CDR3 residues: CASSWGGKSSYEQYF. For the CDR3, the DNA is TGCGCCAGCAGCTGGGGAGGGAAAAGCTCCTACGAGCAGTACTTC.

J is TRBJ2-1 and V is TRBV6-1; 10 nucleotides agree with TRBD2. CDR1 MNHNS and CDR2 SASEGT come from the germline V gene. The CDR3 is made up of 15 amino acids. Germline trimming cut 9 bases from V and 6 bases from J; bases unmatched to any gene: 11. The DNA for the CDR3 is TGTGCCAGGTCCCGGGGGCTAGCGGGAGTCAATGAGCAGTTCTTC. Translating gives CARSRGLAGVNEQFF.

The CDR3 loop reads CASSLSLEQYF. For the CDR3, the DNA is TGTGCCAGCAGTCTTAGTTTAGAGCAGTACTTC. The chain combines TRBV12-3 or TRBV12-4 with TRBJ2-7; D unclear. V shed 5 bases and J shed 7 bases, with 9 bases lying between them. The CDR3 extends over 11 amino acids.

CDR3 region: CATSHAAADEQYF. As DNA, the CDR3 is TGTGCCACCAGCCACGCAGCGGCCGACGAGCAGTACTTC. V usage is TRBV15 and J usage is TRBJ2-7, with a weak D call TRBD2 (5 bases). Germline CDR1 and CDR2: LNHNV and YYDKDF (reference sequence). V was cut by 5 bases and J by 5 bases, with 13 bases left in between. The CDR3 runs to 13 residues. The full variable domain, in which reference TRBV15 and TRBJ2-7 provide the parts outside the CDR3, is DAMVIQNPRYQVTQFGKPVTLSCSQTLNHNVMYWYQQKSSQAPKLLFHYYDKDFNNEADTPDNFQSRRPNTSFCFLDIRSPGLGDTAMYLCATSHAAADEQYFGPGTRLTVT.

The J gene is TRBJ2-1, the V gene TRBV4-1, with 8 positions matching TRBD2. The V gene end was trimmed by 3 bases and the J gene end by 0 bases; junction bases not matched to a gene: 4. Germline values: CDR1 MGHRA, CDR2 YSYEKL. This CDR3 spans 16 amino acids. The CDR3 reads CASSQPTSVSYNEQFF. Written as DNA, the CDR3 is TGCGCCAGCAGCCAGCCGACTAGCGTCTCCTACAATGAGCAGTTCTTC.

In DNA form, the CDR3 reads TGTGCCAGCAGTAGTACGGATCAGCCCCAGCATTTT. Its translation is CASSSTDQPQHF. The chain is built from TRBV12-3 or TRBV12-4 and TRBJ1-5; D call uncertain. Trimming shortened V by 5 bases and J by 5 bases, and 7 bases separated the two germline ends. The CDR3 loop spans 12 amino acids.

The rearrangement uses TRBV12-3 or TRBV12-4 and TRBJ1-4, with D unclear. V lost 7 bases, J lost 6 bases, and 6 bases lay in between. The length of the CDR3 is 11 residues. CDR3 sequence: CASTGDEKLFF. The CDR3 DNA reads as TGTGCCAGCACCGGCGATGAAAAACTGTTTTTT.

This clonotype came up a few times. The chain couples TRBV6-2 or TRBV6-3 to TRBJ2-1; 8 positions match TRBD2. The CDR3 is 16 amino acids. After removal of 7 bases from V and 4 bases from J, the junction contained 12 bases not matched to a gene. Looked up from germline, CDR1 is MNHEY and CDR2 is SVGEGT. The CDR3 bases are TGTGCCAGCAAGTCGCGAGCGGGAGTGCATTACAATGAGCAGTTCTTC. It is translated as CASKSRAGVHYNEQFF.

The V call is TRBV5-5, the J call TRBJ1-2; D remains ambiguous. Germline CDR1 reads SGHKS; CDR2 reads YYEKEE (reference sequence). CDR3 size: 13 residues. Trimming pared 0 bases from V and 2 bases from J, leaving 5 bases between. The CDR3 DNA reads TGTGCCAGCAGCTTGGGGAGGAACTATGGCTACACCTTC. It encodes CASSLGRNYGYTF. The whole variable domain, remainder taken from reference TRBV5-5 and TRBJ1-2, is DAGVTQSPTHLIKTRGQQVTLRCSPISGHKSVSWYQQVLGQGPQFIFQYYEKEERGRGNFPDRFSARQFPNYSSELNVNALLLGDSALYLCASSLGRNYGYTFGSGTRLTVV.

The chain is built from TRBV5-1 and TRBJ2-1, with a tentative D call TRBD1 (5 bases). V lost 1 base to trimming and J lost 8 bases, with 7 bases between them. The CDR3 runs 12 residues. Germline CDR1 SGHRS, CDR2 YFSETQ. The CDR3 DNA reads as TGCGCCAGCAGCTTGAGGACATATGAGCAGTTCTTC. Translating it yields CASSLRTYEQFF.

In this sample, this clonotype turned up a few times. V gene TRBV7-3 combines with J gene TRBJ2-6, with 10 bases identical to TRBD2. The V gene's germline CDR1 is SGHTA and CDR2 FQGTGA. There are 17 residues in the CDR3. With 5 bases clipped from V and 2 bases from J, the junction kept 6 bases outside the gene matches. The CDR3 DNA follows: TGTGCCAGCAGCGCCAGCGGGAGGGCCGCTGGGGCCAACGTCCTGACTTTC. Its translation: CASSASGRAAGANVLTF.

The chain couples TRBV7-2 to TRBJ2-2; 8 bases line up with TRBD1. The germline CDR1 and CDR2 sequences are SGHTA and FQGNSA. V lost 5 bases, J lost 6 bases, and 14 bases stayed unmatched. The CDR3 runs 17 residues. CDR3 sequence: CASSHTTGAVRAGELFF. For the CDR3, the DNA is TGTGCCAGCAGCCACACGACAGGGGCCGTTCGGGCCGGGGAGCTGTTTTTT.

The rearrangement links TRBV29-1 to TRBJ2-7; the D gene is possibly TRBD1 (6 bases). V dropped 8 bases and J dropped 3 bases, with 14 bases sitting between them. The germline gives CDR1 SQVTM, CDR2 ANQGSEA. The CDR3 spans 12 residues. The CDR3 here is CSCGRGSYEQYF. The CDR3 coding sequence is TGCAGCTGTGGTAGGGGGAGCTACGAGCAGTACTTC.

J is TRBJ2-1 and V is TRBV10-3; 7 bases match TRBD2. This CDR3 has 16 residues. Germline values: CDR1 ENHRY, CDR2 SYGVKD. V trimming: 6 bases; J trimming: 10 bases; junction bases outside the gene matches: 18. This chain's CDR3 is CAISPERASGGGEQFF. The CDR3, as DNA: TGTGCCATCAGCCCTGAACGGGCTAGCGGAGGTGGAGAGCAGTTCTTC.

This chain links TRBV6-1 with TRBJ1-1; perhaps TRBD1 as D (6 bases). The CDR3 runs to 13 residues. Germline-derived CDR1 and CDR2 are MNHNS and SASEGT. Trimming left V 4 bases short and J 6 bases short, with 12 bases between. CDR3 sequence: CASSVRGAPEAFF. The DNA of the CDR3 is TGTGCCAGCAGTGTGAGGGGGGCCCCTGAAGCTTTCTTT.

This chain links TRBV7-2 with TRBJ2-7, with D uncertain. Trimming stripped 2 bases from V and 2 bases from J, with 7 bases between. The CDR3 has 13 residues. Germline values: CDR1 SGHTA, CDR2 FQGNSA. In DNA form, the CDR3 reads TGTGCCAGCAGCTTACCAGCAGCCTACGAGCAGTACTTC. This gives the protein CASSLPAAYEQYF.

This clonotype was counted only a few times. CDR3 loop: CASSQGSSEAFF. The CDR3 nucleotides read TGTGCCAGCAGCCAAGGGAGCTCAGAAGCTTTCTTT. The gene calls are TRBV3-1 and TRBJ1-1, with D unclear. The ends were cut back, 1 base at V and 8 bases at J, with 8 bases in the middle. This CDR3 spans 12 amino acids. CDR1 is LGHDT, CDR2 YNNKEL, per germline (reference sequence). Filled out from reference TRBV3-1 and TRBJ1-1, the complete variable domain reads DTAVSQTPKYLVTQMGNDKSIKCEQNLGHDTMYWYKQDSKKFLKIMFSYNNKELIINETVPNRFSPKSPDKAHLNLHINSLELGDSAVYFCASSQGSSEAFFGQGTRLTVV.

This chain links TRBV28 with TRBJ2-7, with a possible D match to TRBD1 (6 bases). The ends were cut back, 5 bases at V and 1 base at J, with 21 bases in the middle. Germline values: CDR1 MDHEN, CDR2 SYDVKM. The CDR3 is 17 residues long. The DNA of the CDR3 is TGTGCCAGCAGTCCTATTGACAGGCTGGTGTCGTCCTACGAGCAGTACTTC. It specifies CASSPIDRLVSSYEQYF.

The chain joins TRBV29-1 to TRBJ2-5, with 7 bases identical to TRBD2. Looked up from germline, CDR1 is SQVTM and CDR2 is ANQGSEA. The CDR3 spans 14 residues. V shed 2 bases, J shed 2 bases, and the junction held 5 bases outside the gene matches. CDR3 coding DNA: TGCAGCGTTGAACTAGCGGTGATACAAGAGACCCAGTACTTC. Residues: CSVELAVIQETQYF.

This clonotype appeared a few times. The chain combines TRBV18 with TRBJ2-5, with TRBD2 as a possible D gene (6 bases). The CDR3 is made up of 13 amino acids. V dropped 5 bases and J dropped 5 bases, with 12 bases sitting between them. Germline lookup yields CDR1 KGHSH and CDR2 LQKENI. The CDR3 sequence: CASSGTGGETQYF. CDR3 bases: TGTGCCAGCTCAGGGACTGGCGGGGAGACCCAGTACTTC.

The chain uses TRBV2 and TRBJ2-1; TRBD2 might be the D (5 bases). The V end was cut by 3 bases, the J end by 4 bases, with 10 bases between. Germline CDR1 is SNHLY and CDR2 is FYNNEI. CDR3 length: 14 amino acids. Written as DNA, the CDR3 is TGTGCCAGCAGTGACGCCAGCGGATACAATGAGCAGTTCTTC. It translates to CASSDASGYNEQFF. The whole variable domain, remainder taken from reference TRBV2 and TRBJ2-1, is EPEVTQTPSHQVTQMGQEVILRCVPISNHLYFYWYRQILGQKVEFLVSFYNNEISEKSEIFDDQFSVERPDGSNFTLKIRSTKLEDSAMYFCASSDASGYNEQFFGPGTRLTVL.